The 30 T cell receptor beta chains reported below all come from one sample, sequenced in a study of tumor-infiltrating lymphocytes in localized non-small cell lung cancer. The table came from immunoSEQ multiplex PCR; TCRdb's copy has only in-frame clones and leaves some out. Of around 6,400 clones listed, 70% to 85% are singletons. Source material: lung tumor tissue. All receptors derive from a human donor with non-small cell lung cancer.

In DNA, the CDR3 is TGTGCCAGCAGCCAAGATTGGGGTTCGCATCAGCCCCAGCATTTT. Residues: CASSQDWGSHQPQHF. V is TRBV4-2 and J is TRBJ1-5, with D uncertain. Germline CDR1 and CDR2: LGHNA and YNFKEQ. Trimming shortened V by 0 bases and J by 5 bases, and 11 bases separated the two germline ends. The CDR3 is made up of 15 amino acids.

The genes are TRBV7-9 and TRBJ2-7, with D uncertain. CDR3 size: 12 residues. Trimming pared 4 bases from V and 4 bases from J, leaving 8 bases between. From germline, CDR1 is SEHNR and CDR2 FQNEAQ (reference sequence). The CDR3, as DNA: TGTGCCAGCAGCTATTCGACTTACGAGCAGTACTTC. It encodes CASSYSTYEQYF.

This chain links TRBV5-4 with TRBJ1-2; D is perhaps TRBD1 (5 bases). The CDR3 consists of 15 residues. CDR1 and CDR2 from the germline V gene are SGHNT and YYREEE (reference sequence). Trimming removed 7 bases from V and 0 bases from J, with 16 bases in between. CDR3 amino acids: CASRLGTASNYGYTF. The CDR3 DNA is TGTGCCAGCCGCCTGGGGACGGCCTCTAACTATGGCTACACCTTC.

The CDR3 region is CASSDSLQGDNEQFF. The CDR3 nucleotides read TGTGCCAGCAGCGATAGTTTACAGGGGGACAATGAGCAGTTCTTC. The chain recombines TRBV7-9 with TRBJ2-1, with TRBD1 matching 8 bases. CDR3 length: 15 amino acids. Germline V gene sequence: CDR1 SEHNR, CDR2 FQNEAQ (reference sequence). V dropped 5 bases and J dropped 5; count of bases not matched to a gene: 8.

The rearrangement joins TRBV7-2 to TRBJ2-5; D remains unclear. The end of the DNA fits TRBJ2-7 better, so the J call may be wrong. This CDR3 region has 13 residues. CDR1 and CDR2 from the germline V gene are SGHTA and FQGNSA. Here the CDR3 DNA reads TGTGCCAGCAGCTTCGAACCTTCCTACGAGCAGTACTTC. It is translated as CASSFEPSYEQYF.

This chain joins TRBV6-1 and TRBJ2-2; 15 positions agree with TRBD2. CDR1 MNHNS and CDR2 SASEGT come from the germline V gene. V shed 3 bases and J 4 bases; nucleotides not matched to a gene: 9. The CDR3 length is 19 residues. The CDR3: CASSEKGLAGGRGTGELFF. Written as DNA, the CDR3 is TGTGCCAGCAGTGAGAAGGGACTAGCGGGGGGACGGGGCACCGGGGAGCTGTTTTTT.

This clone was seen a handful of times. This rearrangement joins TRBV19 to TRBJ1-5; the match to TRBD1 covers 8 bases. This CDR3 has 14 residues. Trimming at V came to 8 bases and at J to 0 bases, leaving 3 bases not matched to a gene. Germline V CDR1 and CDR2: LNHDA, SQIVND (reference sequence). CDR3 DNA: TGTGCCAGTCGCGGGACAGGTAGCAATCAGCCCCAGCATTTT. Amino acid sequence: CASRGTGSNQPQHF.

J is TRBJ1-2 and V is TRBV2; 7 positions agree with TRBD1. CDR1 is SNHLY, CDR2 FYNNEI, per germline. Losses at the gene ends were 6 bases for V and 6 bases for J; bases not matched to a gene: 7. This CDR3 has 13 amino acids. The CDR3 is CASSLGQHDGYTF. The DNA of the CDR3 is TGTGCCAGCAGCCTGGGACAGCACGATGGCTACACCTTC.

This clone was seen only a few times. The rearrangement uses TRBV5-1 and TRBJ1-5; D ambiguous. The V end was cut by 1 base, the J end by 9 bases, with 11 bases between. The CDR3 length is 13 residues. The V gene's germline CDR1 is SGHRS and CDR2 YFSETQ. The DNA of the CDR3 is TGCGCCAGCAGCTTGTGGTCACAAGGGCCCCAGCATTTT. This gives the protein CASSLWSQGPQHF.

The gene calls are TRBV11-3 and TRBJ2-1; no definite D call. Trimming shortened V by 3 bases and J by 8 bases, and 5 bases separated the two germline ends. CDR1 is SGHNT and CDR2 is YENEEA in the germline V gene. The CDR3 contains 11 residues. The CDR3 loop reads CASSFADEQFF. CDR3 nucleotide sequence: TGTGCCAGCAGCTTCGCCGATGAGCAGTTCTTC.

V and J are TRBV11-2 and TRBJ2-3; D might be TRBD1 or TRBD2, each matching 6 bases. The V and J ends lost 7 bases and 1 base respectively, with 15 bases between them. The length of the CDR3 is 15 residues. Germline values: CDR1 SGHAT, CDR2 FQNNGV. CDR3 DNA sequence: TGTGCCAGCACCGATCGGAGGGGGGGCACAGATACGCAGTATTTT. This gives the protein CASTDRRGGTDTQYF.

This chain connects TRBV7-9 to TRBJ2-7; D is unclear. The V and J ends lost 3 bases and 6 bases respectively, with 9 bases between them. Germline CDR1 reads SEHNR; CDR2 reads FQNEAQ (reference sequence). CDR3 size: 12 residues. The CDR3 sequence is CASSFMGSEQYF. CDR3 sequence (DNA): TGTGCCAGCAGCTTCATGGGAAGCGAGCAGTACTTC.

With regard to this clone: It is unclear where the CDR3 begins or ends on the DNA, so no DNA is shown, and the CDR3 is as TCRdb lists it. This CDR3 is CASSFLAGGEKLFF. The J gene is TRBJ1-4, the V gene TRBV6-5. CDR1 and CDR2 (germline): MNHEY, SVGAGI. The CDR3 extends over 14 residues, inclusive of both ends.

This rearrangement joins TRBV20-1 to TRBJ1-2; possible D gene TRBD1, 5 bases. CDR3 size: 11 residues. V lost 5 bases, J lost 6 bases, and 10 bases lay in between. Germline lookup yields CDR1 DFQATT and CDR2 SNEGSKA (reference sequence). The CDR3 nucleotides read TGCAGTGCTCTCGGGACTGATGGCTACACCTTC. Its translation: CSALGTDGYTF.

The chain carries TRBV9 and TRBJ2-7, with D tentatively TRBD2 (5 bases). The CDR3 spans 13 residues. CDR1 is SGDLS and CDR2 is YYNGEE in the germline V gene. V lost 4 bases, J lost 0 bases, and 8 bases lay in between. The CDR3 bases are TGTGCCAGCAGCCGGACTGCCTCCTACGAGCAGTACTTC. It specifies CASSRTASYEQYF.

This chain joins TRBV19 and TRBJ2-4; 7 nucleotides line up with TRBD1. From germline, CDR1 is LNHDA and CDR2 SQIVND (reference sequence). V trimming: 3 bases; J trimming: 1 base; junction bases outside the gene matches: 3. The CDR3 is 15 residues long. CDR3 amino acids: CASSILQGAKNIQYF. The CDR3 DNA reads TGTGCCAGTAGTATCCTACAGGGGGCCAAAAACATTCAGTACTTC.

This chain uses TRBV23-1 with TRBJ2-7, with a possible D match to TRBD1 (6 bases). TRBV23-1 is annotated as an ORF whose role is uncertain. V shed 7 bases and J shed 3 bases, with 22 bases lying between them. The CDR3 runs to 16 residues. Written as DNA, the CDR3 is TGCGCCAGCACCCCAAGCCCGGACAGCCGCATCTACGAGCAGTACTTC. It yields the protein CASTPSPDSRIYEQYF.

J is TRBJ2-1 and V is TRBV19; 7 nucleotides agree with TRBD2. Germline CDR1 and CDR2: LNHDA and SQIVND (reference sequence). CDR3 length equals 15 residues. V was pared by 6 bases and J by 3 bases, with 8 bases of the junction left unmatched. The CDR3 sequence is CASSPPSGLYNEQFF. CDR3 nucleotides: TGTGCCAGTAGCCCTCCTAGCGGCCTCTACAATGAGCAGTTCTTC.

The rearrangement joins TRBV6-5 to TRBJ2-7; 8 positions agree with TRBD2. The CDR3 has 14 residues. The trim removed 6 bases at V and 2 bases at J, leaving 6 bases unmatched. CDR1 is MNHEY, CDR2 SVGAGI, per germline. The CDR3: CASSLGRGAYEQYF. DNA of the CDR3: TGTGCCAGCAGCCTGGGGCGGGGGGCCTACGAGCAGTACTTC.

This chain uses TRBV5-8 with TRBJ2-1, with D tentatively TRBD1 or TRBD2 (5 bases each). Germline CDR1 SGHTS, CDR2 YDEGEE. The CDR3 is 14 residues long. V was pared by 4 bases and J by 8 bases, with 16 bases between. The CDR3 protein is CASSLLVGVHEQFF. For the CDR3, the DNA is TGTGCCAGCAGCCTCCTCGTGGGGGTGCATGAGCAGTTCTTC.

This chain uses TRBV7-2 with TRBJ2-7; D is unclear. V shed 3 bases and J shed 4 bases, with 4 bases lying between them. Germline V CDR1 and CDR2: SGHTA, FQGNSA. The CDR3 consists of 11 residues. The CDR3 DNA sequence: TGTGCCAGCAGCTTTAGTTACGAGCAGTACTTC. Translated: CASSFSYEQYF.

This chain uses TRBV2 with TRBJ1-5, with D hard to call. The V gene's germline CDR1 is SNHLY and CDR2 FYNNEI. There are 14 residues in the CDR3. Trimming took off 5 bases at V and 3 bases at J, with 11 bases between the two ends. The CDR3 DNA follows: TGTGCCAGCAGTCCGGACGGAATCAATCAGCCCCAGCATTTT. Translation: CASSPDGINQPQHF.

The V call is TRBV29-1, the J call TRBJ1-2; D is unclear. The CDR3 covers 11 residues. Germline CDR1 and CDR2: SQVTM and ANQGSEA. The V end was cut by 6 bases, the J end by 4 bases, with 9 bases between. CDR3 loop: CSVERAYGYTF. The CDR3 DNA is TGCAGCGTCGAAAGGGCCTATGGCTACACCTTC.

By share, this clone ranks as medium-sized. CDR3 nucleotides: TGTGCCAGCAGTTCCGGACTTCACAATGAGCAGTTCTTC. This sequence encodes CASSSGLHNEQFF. The chain uses TRBV28 and TRBJ2-1; tentative D call: TRBD2 (5 bases). The V gene lost 4 bases and the J gene lost 5 bases, with 9 bases spanning the gap. Germline-derived CDR1 and CDR2 are MDHEN and SYDVKM. The CDR3 is made up of 13 amino acids.

The sample holds one count of this clone. CDR3 DNA sequence: TGTGCCAGTAGTATAGATGGCGGGAACACCATATATTTT. It is translated as CASSIDGGNTIYF. The chain links TRBV19 to TRBJ1-3; no clear D gene. Germline-derived CDR1 and CDR2 are LNHDA and SQIVND (reference sequence). V lost 0 bases to trimming and J lost 7 bases, with 7 bases between them. CDR3 length equals 13 residues.

This chain joins TRBV6-1 and TRBJ2-7; D call uncertain. CDR1 MNHNS and CDR2 SASEGT come from the germline V gene. V was trimmed by 5 bases and J by 7 bases, leaving 21 bases between them. This CDR3 comprises 15 residues. CDR3 loop: CASSPKHWVVSEQYF. The CDR3 region has the DNA TGTGCCAGCAGTCCGAAACACTGGGTTGTTAGTGAGCAGTACTTC.

This chain uses TRBV7-2 with TRBJ2-2; D gene unclear. The CDR3 sequence is 14 residues long. The germline V gene has CDR1 SGHTA and CDR2 FQGNSA. Trimming stripped 2 bases from V and 1 base from J, with 5 bases between. The CDR3 loop is CASSLRQNTGELFF. In DNA, the CDR3 is TGTGCCAGCAGCTTAAGACAGAACACCGGGGAGCTGTTTTTT.

The rearrangement joins TRBV10-3 to TRBJ2-2; 8 bases line up with TRBD2. With V trimmed by 8 bases and J by 7 bases, 9 bases remained unmatched. Germline V gene data show CDR1 as ENHRY and CDR2 as SYGVKD. This CDR3 region has 14 residues. The CDR3 here is CAIGTSGGSGELFF. The CDR3 nucleotides read TGTGCCATCGGAACTAGCGGAGGAAGCGGGGAGCTGTTTTTT.

The chain employs TRBV10-3 and TRBJ2-5, with TRBD2 identical over 9 bases. The CDR3 extends over 13 amino acids. After removal of 6 bases from V and 5 bases from J, the junction contained 4 bases not matched to a gene. Germline CDR1 ENHRY, CDR2 SYGVKD. The chain's CDR3 is CAIRKAGGETQYF. The DNA of the CDR3 is TGTGCCATCAGAAAAGCGGGGGGCGAGACCCAGTACTTC.

J is TRBJ1-5 and V is TRBV4-3; D perhaps matches TRBD1 (5 bases). V was pared by 0 bases and J by 0 bases, with 12 bases between. The CDR3 extends over 17 amino acids. Germline V gives CDR1 LGHNA, CDR2 YSLEER. The CDR3 DNA reads TGCGCCAGCAGCCAAGAGTGGACATCTTATAGCAATCAGCCCCAGCATTTT. Translating gives CASSQEWTSYSNQPQHF.